The source of this T cell receptor beta chain is a study of blood T cell repertoires in COVID-19. Turning to the study itself: T cells, B-cell-depleted T cells, or PBMCs provided the cDNA or gDNA that served as material.

Libraries were prepared by immunoSEQ multiplex PCR; TCRdb keeps only in-frame clonotypes and omits some of them. This table has under 250,000 clones, just under 85% appearing once. The J segment lost 2 bases and the V segment lost 3 bases, leaving 4 bases of the junction unmatched. The CDR3 is 15 residues long. Germline V gene data show CDR1 as MNHNS and CDR2 as SASEGT. The TCR was taken from a man in his fifties with acute or convalescent COVID-19. V is TRBV6-1 and J is TRBJ1-2, with 9 bases that match TRBD1. The sequenced sample was peripheral blood. This CDR3 is CASSEDRGLNYGYTF. CDR3 DNA sequence: TGTGCCAGCAGTGAGGACAGGGGTTTAAACTATGGCTACACCTTC.